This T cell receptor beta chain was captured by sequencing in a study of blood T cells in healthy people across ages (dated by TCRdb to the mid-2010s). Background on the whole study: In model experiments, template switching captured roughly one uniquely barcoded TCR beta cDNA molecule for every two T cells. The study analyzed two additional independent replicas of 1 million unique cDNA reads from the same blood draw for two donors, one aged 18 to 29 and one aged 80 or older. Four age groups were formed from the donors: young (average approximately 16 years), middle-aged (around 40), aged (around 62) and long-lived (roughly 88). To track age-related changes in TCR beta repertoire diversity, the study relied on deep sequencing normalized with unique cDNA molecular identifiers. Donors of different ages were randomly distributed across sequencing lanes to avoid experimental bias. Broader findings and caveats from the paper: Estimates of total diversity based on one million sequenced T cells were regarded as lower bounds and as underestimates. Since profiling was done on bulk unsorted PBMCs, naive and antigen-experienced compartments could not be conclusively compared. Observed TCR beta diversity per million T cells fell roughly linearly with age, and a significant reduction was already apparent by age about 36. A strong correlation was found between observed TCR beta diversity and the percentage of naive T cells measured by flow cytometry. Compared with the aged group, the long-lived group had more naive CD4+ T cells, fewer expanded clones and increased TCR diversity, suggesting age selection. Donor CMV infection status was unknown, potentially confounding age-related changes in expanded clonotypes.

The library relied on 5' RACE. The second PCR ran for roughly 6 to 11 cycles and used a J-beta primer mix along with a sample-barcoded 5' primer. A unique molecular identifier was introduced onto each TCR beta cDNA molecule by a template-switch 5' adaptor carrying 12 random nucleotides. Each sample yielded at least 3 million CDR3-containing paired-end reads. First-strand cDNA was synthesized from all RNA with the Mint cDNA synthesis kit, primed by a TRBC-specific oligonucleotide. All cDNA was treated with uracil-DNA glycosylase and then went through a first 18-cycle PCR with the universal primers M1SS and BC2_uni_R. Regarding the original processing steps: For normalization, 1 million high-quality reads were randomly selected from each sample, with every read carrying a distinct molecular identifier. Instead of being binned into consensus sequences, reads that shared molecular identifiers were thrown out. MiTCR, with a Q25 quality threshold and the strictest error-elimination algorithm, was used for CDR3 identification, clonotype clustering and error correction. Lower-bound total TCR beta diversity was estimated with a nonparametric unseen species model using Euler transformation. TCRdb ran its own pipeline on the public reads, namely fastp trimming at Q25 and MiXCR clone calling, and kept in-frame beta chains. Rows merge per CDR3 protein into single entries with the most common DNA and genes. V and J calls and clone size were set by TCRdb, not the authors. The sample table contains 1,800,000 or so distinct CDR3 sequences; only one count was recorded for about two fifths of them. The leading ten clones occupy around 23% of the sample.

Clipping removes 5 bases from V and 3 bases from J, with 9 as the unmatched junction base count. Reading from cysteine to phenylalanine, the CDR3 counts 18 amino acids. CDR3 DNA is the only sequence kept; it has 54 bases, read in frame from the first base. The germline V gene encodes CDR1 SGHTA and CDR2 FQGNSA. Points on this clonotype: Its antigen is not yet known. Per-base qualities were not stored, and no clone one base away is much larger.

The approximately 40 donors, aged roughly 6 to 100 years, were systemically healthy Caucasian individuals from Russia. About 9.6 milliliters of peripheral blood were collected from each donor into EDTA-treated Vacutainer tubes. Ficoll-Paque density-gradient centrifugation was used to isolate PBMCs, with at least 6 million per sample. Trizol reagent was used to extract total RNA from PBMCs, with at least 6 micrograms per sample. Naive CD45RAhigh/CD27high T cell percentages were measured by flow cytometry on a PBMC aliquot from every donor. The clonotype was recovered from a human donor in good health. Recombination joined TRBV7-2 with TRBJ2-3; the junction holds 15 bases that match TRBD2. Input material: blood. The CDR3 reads CASSLMRTSGGATDTQYF. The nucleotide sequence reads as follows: TGTGCCAGCAGCCTCATGCGGACTAGCGGGGGGGCGACAGATACGCAGTATTTT.